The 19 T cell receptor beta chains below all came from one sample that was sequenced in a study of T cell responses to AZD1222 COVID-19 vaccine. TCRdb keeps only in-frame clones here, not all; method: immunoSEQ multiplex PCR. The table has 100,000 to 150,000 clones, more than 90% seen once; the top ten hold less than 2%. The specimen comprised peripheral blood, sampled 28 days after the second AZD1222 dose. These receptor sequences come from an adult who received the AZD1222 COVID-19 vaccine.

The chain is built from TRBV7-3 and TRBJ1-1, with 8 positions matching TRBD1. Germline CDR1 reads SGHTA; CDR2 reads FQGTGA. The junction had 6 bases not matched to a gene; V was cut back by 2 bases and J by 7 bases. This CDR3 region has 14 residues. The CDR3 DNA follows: TGTGCCAGCAGCTTATACTCCGGACAGGGTGAAGCTTTCTTT. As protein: CASSLYSGQGEAFF.

The CDR3 DNA sequence: TGTGCCAGCCGGGGGGGAGGGGACTACGAGCAGTACTTC. Its translation is CASRGGGDYEQYF. J is TRBJ2-7 and V is TRBV6-5, with TRBD2 matching over 8 bases. The CDR3 is made up of 13 amino acids. V shed 8 bases and J 3 bases; nucleotides not matched to a gene: 6. Looked up from germline, CDR1 is MNHEY and CDR2 is SVGAGI.

The CDR3 region is CASSPGSGSPETQYF. DNA of the CDR3: TGTGCCAGCTCACCGGGTAGCGGGAGCCCAGAGACCCAGTACTTC. The chain carries TRBV18 and TRBJ2-5; 9 nucleotides agree with TRBD2. The ends lost 3 bases at V and 4 bases at J; junction bases unmatched: 6. The CDR3 consists of 15 residues. The germline gives CDR1 KGHSH, CDR2 LQKENI.

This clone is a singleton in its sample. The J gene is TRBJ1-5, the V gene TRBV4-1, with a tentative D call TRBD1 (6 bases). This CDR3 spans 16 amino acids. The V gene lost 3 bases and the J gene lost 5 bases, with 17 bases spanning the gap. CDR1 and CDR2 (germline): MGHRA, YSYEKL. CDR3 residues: CASSHLTTGRDQPQHF. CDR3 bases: TGCGCCAGCAGCCACCTCACGACAGGCCGGGATCAGCCCCAGCATTTT.

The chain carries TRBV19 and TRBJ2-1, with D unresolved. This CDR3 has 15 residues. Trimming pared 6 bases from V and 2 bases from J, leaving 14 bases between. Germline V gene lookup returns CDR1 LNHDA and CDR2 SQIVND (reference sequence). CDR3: CASSLATVPYNEQFF. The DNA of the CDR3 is TGTGCCAGTAGCTTGGCCACGGTCCCCTACAATGAGCAGTTCTTC. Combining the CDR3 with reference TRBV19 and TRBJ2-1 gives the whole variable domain DGGITQSPKYLFRKEGQNVTLSCEQNLNHDAMYWYRQDPGQGLRLIYYSQIVNDFQKGDIAEGYSVSREKKESFPLTVTSAQKNPTAFYLCASSLATVPYNEQFFGPGTRLTVL.

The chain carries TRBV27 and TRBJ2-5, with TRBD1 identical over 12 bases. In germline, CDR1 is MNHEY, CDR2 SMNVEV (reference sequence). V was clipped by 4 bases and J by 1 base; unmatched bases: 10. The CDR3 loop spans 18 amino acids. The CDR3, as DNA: TGTGCCAGCAGTTCCATACCCGGGACAGGGGGCCTCCAAGAGACCCAGTACTTC. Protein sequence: CASSSIPGTGGLQETQYF.

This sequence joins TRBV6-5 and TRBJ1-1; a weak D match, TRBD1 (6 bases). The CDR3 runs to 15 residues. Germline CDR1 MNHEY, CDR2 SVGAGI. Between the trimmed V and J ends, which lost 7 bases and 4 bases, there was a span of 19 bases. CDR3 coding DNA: TGTGCCAGCAAGGTGGAGAGGGGGTCGGGCACTGAAGCTTTCTTT. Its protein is CASKVERGSGTEAFF.

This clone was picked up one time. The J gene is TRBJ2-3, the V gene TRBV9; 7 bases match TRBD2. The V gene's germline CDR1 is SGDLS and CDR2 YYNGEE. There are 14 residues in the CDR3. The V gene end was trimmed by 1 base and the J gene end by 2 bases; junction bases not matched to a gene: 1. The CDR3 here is CASSVSGNTDTQYF. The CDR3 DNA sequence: TGTGCCAGCAGCGTAAGCGGGAACACAGATACGCAGTATTTT.

CDR3 nucleotides: TGTGCCAGCAGCTTTCATCCTGGCACTGAAGCTTTCTTT. Its translation is CASSFHPGTEAFF. The chain couples TRBV11-1 to TRBJ1-1, with D unresolved. Trimming stripped 3 bases from V and 4 bases from J, with 9 bases between. The CDR3 contains 13 residues. CDR1 SGHAT and CDR2 FQDESV come from the germline V gene (reference sequence).

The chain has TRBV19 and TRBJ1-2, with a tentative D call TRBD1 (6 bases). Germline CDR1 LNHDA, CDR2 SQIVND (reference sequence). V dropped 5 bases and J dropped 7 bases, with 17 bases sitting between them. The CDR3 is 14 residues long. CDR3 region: CASSPDTGMGGYTF. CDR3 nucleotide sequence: TGTGCCAGTAGTCCTGACACAGGGATGGGTGGCTACACCTTC.

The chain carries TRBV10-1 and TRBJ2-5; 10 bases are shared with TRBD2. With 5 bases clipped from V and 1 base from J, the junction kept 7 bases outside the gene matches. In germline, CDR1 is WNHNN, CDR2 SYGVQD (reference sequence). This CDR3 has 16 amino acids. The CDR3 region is CASSLGLAGGQETQYF. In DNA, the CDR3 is TGCGCCAGCAGTCTCGGATTAGCGGGGGGCCAAGAGACCCAGTACTTC.

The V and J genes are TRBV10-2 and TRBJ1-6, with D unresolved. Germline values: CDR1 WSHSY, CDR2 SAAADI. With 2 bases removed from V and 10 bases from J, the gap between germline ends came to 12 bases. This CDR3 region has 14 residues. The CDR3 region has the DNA TGCGCCAGCAGTGAGGACGCCTTGGGGTCACCCCTCCACTTT. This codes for CASSEDALGSPLHF.

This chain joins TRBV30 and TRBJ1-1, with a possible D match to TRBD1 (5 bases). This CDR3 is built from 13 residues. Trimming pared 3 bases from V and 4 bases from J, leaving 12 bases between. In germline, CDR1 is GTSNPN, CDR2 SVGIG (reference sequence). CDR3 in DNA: TGTGCCTGGAGCCGGGGGGTAGGCACTGAAGCTTTCTTT. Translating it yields CAWSRGVGTEAFF.

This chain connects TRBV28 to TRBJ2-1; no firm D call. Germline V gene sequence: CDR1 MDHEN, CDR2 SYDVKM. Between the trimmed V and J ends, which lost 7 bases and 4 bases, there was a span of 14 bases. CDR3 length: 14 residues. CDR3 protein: CASTSGTGYNEQFF. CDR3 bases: TGTGCCAGCACCTCTGGCACTGGTTACAATGAGCAGTTCTTC.

CDR3 sequence (DNA): TGTGCCAGCAGCCAAGATTGGCAGGGGCGTCAGCCCCAGCATTTT. It specifies CASSQDWQGRQPQHF. The chain is built from TRBV4-2 and TRBJ1-5, with TRBD1 as a possible D gene (6 bases). The CDR3 length is 15 residues. Per germline, CDR1 LGHNA and CDR2 YNFKEQ. V was clipped by 0 bases and J by 6 bases, with 12 bases between them.

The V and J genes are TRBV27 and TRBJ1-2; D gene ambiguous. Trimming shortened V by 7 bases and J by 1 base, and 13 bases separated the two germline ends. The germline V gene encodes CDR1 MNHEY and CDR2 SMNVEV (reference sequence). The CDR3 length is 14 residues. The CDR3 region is CASNLPHINYGYTF. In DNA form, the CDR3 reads TGTGCCAGCAACCTGCCACACATTAACTATGGCTACACCTTC.

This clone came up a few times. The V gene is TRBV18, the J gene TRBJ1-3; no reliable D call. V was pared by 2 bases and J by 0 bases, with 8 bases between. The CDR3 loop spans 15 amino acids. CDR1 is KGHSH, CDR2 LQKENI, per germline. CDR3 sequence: CASSPVSGSGNTIYF. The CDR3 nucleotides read TGTGCCAGCTCACCAGTGAGCGGCTCTGGAAACACCATATATTTT. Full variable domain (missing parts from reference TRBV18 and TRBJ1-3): NAGVMQNPRHLVRRRGQEARLRCSPMKGHSHVYWYRQLPEEGLKFMVYLQKENIIDESGMPKERFSAEFPKEGPSILRIQQVVRGDSAAYFCASSPVSGSGNTIYFGEGSWLTVV.

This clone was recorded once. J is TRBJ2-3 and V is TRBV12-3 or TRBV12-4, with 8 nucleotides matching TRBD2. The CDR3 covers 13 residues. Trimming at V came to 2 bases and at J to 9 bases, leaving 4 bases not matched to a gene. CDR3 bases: TGTGCCAGCAGTTTACGGGAGGGCCAGACGCAGTATTTT. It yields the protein CASSLREGQTQYF.

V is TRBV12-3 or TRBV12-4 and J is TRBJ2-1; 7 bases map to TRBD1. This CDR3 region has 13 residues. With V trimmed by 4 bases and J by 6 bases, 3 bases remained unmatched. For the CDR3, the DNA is TGTGCCAGCAGTTCGGGACAGACCAATGAGCAGTTCTTC. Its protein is CASSSGQTNEQFF.